Sequencing of this TCR beta chain was carried out in a study of identical twins. In its sample, this clonotype was seen a few times. Antigen specificity is unknown. Donors were all healthy Caucasians. A universal primer site came from template switching; cDNA carried unique molecular identifiers. One entry per CDR3 protein results from TCRdb running MiXCR on the 5' RACE reads. The sample has 240,000 or so distinct CDR3 sequences, about 7.3% seen once; the top ten hold 3.6%. Points from the study as a whole: Alpha sequences out of frame and shared by twins had excess low generation probability. Cross-sectional statistics underpinned the conclusions; the same donors were not followed.

This sample was shared with a second study, whose subject was yellow fever vaccine responses in identical twins.

Material for sequencing was memory (CD45RO+) T cells sorted from blood. The receptor comes from a young woman in good health.

As DNA, the CDR3 is TGTGCCAGCAGTGTGGGACAGGGACGCCTCATCTACGAGCAGTACTTC. It specifies CASSVGQGRLIYEQYF. The rearrangement links TRBV28 to TRBJ2-7; 9 nucleotides line up with TRBD1. Looked up from germline, CDR1 is MDHEN and CDR2 is SYDVKM. CDR3 length equals 16 residues. After removal of 5 bases from V and 3 bases from J, the junction contained 11 bases not matched to a gene.